The source of this TCR beta chain is a study of blood T cell repertoires in COVID-19. Across the whole study: Researchers got acute and convalescent COVID-19 samples from the United States, Italy and Spain.

CDR1 and CDR2 (germline): KGHDR, SFDVKD. J was trimmed by 5 bases and V by 4 bases; bases with no gene match: 8. The CDR3 has 15 amino acids. The authors' processing: Using reference gene primer amplification, nucleated cell counts were estimated. Sequencing used immunoSEQ multiplex PCR; TCRdb keeps in-frame clones, though not all of them. Clone size and the V and J calls come from that table; the DNA yielded D and trimming. Of under 250,000 clones in the sample, approximately 88% were seen once. The source of this sequence is a woman younger than 45 with COVID-19, enrolled during active disease. V and J are TRBV24-1 and TRBJ2-5; 8 bases are a match to TRBD1. Sequences were obtained from peripheral blood. CDR3 amino acids: CATSEPRGRVETQYF. The CDR3 region has the DNA TGTGCCACCAGTGAACCCAGGGGGCGGGTGGAGACCCAGTACTTC.